A single sample is the source of the 4 T cell receptor beta chains below, sequenced in a study of blood T cell repertoires in COVID-19 (dated by TCRdb to the early 2020s). The library came from the immunoSEQ multiplex PCR assay. TCRdb retrieved this table from immuneACCESS and kept in-frame rearrangements only. Not all clones are present; in checked studies, unresolved V genes account for under half, and no reason is known for the remainder. The sample table holds some 350,000 clones, of which 90% to 95% were seen once. Jointly, the top ten make up 3% to 4% of the sample. Source material: peripheral blood. Receptors were obtained from a woman between 18 and 29 years old who had recovered from COVID-19.

The chain links TRBV19 to TRBJ1-2; tentative D call: TRBD1 (6 bases). The V end was cut by 8 bases, the J end by 2 bases, with 12 bases between. Germline V lookup: CDR1 LNHDA, CDR2 SQIVND (reference sequence). The CDR3 has 13 amino acids. As DNA, the CDR3 is TGTGCCAGTTGGGGGCAGGGAAACTATGGCTACACCTTC. Protein: CASWGQGNYGYTF.

This chain connects TRBV30 to TRBJ2-5, with a possible D match to TRBD2 (6 bases). The CDR3 length is 14 residues. Germline CDR1 is GTSNPN and CDR2 is SVGIG (reference sequence). V was shortened by 0 bases and J by 4 bases, with 12 bases between the two germline ends. The CDR3 loop is CAWSVGGMGETQYF. DNA of the CDR3: TGTGCCTGGAGTGTGGGCGGGATGGGAGAGACCCAGTACTTC.

J is TRBJ1-2 and V is TRBV6-5, with 11 bases that match TRBD1. CDR1 and CDR2 from the germline V gene are MNHEY and SVGAGI. This CDR3 is 15 amino acids long. Unmatched junction bases numbered 10, after V lost 6 bases and J lost 7 bases. The CDR3 region has the DNA TGTGCCAGCAGCTCAAAATCGGGACAGGGGGTTGGCTACACCTTC. Amino acid sequence: CASSSKSGQGVGYTF.

The chain employs TRBV12-5 and TRBJ2-7; 9 bases agree with TRBD1. Per germline, CDR1 LGHNT and CDR2 FRNRAP. The CDR3 runs 12 residues. V lost 6 bases to trimming and J lost 6 bases; unmatched junction nucleotides: 3. The CDR3 is CASGADRGEQYV. CDR3 nucleotide sequence: TGTGCTAGTGGGGCGGACAGGGGCGAGCAGTACGTC.